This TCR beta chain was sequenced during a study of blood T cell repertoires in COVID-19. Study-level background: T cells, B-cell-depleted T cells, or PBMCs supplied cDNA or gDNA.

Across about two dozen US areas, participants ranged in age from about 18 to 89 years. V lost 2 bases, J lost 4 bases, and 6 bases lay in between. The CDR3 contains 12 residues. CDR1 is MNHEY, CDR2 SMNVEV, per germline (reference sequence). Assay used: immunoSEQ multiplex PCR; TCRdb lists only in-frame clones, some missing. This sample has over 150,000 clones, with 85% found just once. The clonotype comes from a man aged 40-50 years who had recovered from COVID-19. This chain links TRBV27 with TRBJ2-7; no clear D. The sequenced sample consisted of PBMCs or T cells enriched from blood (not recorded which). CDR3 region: CASSLPGYEQYF. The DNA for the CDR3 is TGTGCCAGCAGTTTACCCGGTTACGAGCAGTACTTC.